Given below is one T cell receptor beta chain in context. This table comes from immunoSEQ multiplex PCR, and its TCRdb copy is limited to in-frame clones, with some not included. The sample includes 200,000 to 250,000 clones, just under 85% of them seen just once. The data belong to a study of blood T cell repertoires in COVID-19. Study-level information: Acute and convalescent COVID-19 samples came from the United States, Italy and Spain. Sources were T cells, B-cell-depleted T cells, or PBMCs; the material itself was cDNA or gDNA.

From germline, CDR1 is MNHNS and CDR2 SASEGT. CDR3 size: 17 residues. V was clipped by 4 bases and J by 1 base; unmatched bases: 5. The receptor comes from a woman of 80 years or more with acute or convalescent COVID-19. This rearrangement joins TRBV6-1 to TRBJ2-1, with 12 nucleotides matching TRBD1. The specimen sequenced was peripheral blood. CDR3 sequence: CASSARDRGQSYNEQFF. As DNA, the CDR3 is TGTGCCAGCAGTGCAAGGGACAGGGGGCAGTCCTACAATGAGCAGTTCTTC.